Listed below are T cell receptor beta chains from one sample, sequenced in a study of CD8+ T cells in alopecia areata. Method: immunoSEQ multiplex PCR; TCRdb's copy keeps in-frame clones and lacks some. The data contain about 200,000 clones, roughly 66% of them singletons. The source was CD4+ T cells sorted from blood, collected at week 24, from a patient treated with tofacitinib. The receptors derive from a human donor with alopecia areata. Both conserved end residues are part of each CDR3. The D gene is left open where the match is weak. Size tells how often a clone was seen (once, few, many) or the class of an expanded clone, and some rows leave it out.

v_gene,d_gene,j_gene,abundance,CDR3nt,CDR3aa
TRBV27,.,TRBJ1-5,.,TGTGCCAGCAGTTTTCTCAATCAGCCCCAGCATTTT,CASSFLNQPQHF
TRBV2,.,TRBJ1-3,few,TGTGCCAGCAGTTTCGCCTTCGGACAGTTAGGCAACACCATATATTTT,CASSFAFGQLGNTIYF
TRBV15,.,TRBJ2-1,.,TGTGCCACCAGCACTCTACGTGGGGGGCGGTCATACAATGAGCAGTTCTTC,CATSTLRGGRSYNEQFF
TRBV13,.,TRBJ2-1,.,TGTGCCAGCAGGCAAGACAATGAGCAGTTCTTC,CASRQDNEQFF
TRBV6-5,.,TRBJ2-5,.,TGTGCCAGCAGTTACCGGGGGGCAAGCGAGACCCAGTACTTC,CASSYRGASETQYF
TRBV28,.,TRBJ2-7,.,TGTGCCAGCAGTCCCCGACAGGCAGGAGAGGACGAGCAGTACTTC,CASSPRQAGEDEQYF
TRBV2,.,TRBJ2-6,.,TGTGCCAGCAGTCTAGCCCCGGGGACTGGGGCCAACGTCCTGACTTTC,CASSLAPGTGANVLTF
TRBV29-1,TRBD1,TRBJ1-1,.,TGCAGCGTAACCGGACAGGCGAACACTGAAGCTTTCTTT,CSVTGQANTEAFF
TRBV5-1,.,TRBJ2-5,.,TGCGCCAGCAGCTTTACTAGAGGCCAAGAGACCCAGTACTTC,CASSFTRGQETQYF
TRBV30,.,TRBJ1-2,.,TGTGCCTGGAGTTCGACTTTTCTATTTTACGGCTACACCTTC,CAWSSTFLFYGYTF
TRBV29-1,.,TRBJ2-5,.,TGCAGCGTTGAGGCAATCCAAGAGACCCAGTACTTC,CSVEAIQETQYF
TRBV7-2,.,TRBJ1-6,few,TGTGCCAGCAGCTTACTGAACCTTAATTCACCCCTCCACTTT,CASSLLNLNSPLHF
TRBV27,.,TRBJ1-2,.,TGTGCCAGCAGGGAGCTACAGGGCGGGCTCTATGGCTACACCTTC,CASRELQGGLYGYTF
TRBV29-1,.,TRBJ2-3,few,TGCAGCGCCCCAGGGGCGACCACAGATACGCAGTATTTT,CSAPGATTDTQYF
TRBV29-1,.,TRBJ1-2,few,TGCAGCGTTGAGGTGGGAGTTGCCTATGGCTACACCTTC,CSVEVGVAYGYTF
TRBV9,.,TRBJ1-1,.,TGTGCCAGCAGCGCCCAAGCAGGCAACACTGAAGCTTTCTTT,CASSAQAGNTEAFF
TRBV7-3,TRBD2,TRBJ2-1,.,TGTGCCAGCAGTCGACTAGCGCTCAATGAGCAGTTCTTC,CASSRLALNEQFF
TRBV6-6,.,TRBJ2-3,.,TGTGCCAGCAGTCAAAATAGCGCCTTCGGTCCAGATACGCAGTATTTT,CASSQNSAFGPDTQYF
TRBV30,.,TRBJ1-2,once,TGTGCCTGGGCCACGGGGGGGAACTATGGCTACACCTTC,CAWATGGNYGYTF
TRBV27,.,TRBJ2-1,few,TGTGCCAGCAGTTTATGGGGACACTCCTACAATGAGCAGTTCTTC,CASSLWGHSYNEQFF
TRBV5-4,.,TRBJ2-7,.,TGTGCCAGCAGCTCAGACCGGGACTACGAGCAGTACTTC,CASSSDRDYEQYF
TRBV29-1,.,TRBJ2-2,few,TGCAGCGTTGGGCAGGCGAACACCGGGGAGCTGTTTTTT,CSVGQANTGELFF
TRBV29-1,.,TRBJ1-2,.,TGCAGCGTCGAACGACAGCTTTATGGCTACACCTTC,CSVERQLYGYTF
TRBV27,.,TRBJ1-5,.,TGTGCCAGCAGTTTATTGAGCAATCAGCCCCAGCATTTT,CASSLLSNQPQHF
TRBV30,.,TRBJ1-1,.,TGTGCCTGGAGTGTACCGGGGCACGGGACTGAAGCTTTCTTT,CAWSVPGHGTEAFF
TRBV19,TRBD1,TRBJ2-1,many,TGTGCCAGTAGTATTCAGGGGGAGTCCTACAATGAGCAGTTCTTC,CASSIQGESYNEQFF
TRBV12-5,.,TRBJ1-6,few,TGTGCTAGTGGACCGGACGGCCCGGGTTCACCCCTCCACTTT,CASGPDGPGSPLHF
TRBV23-1,.,TRBJ2-7,.,TGCGCCAGCAGTCAATCGAACGATAGGGACGAGCAGTACTTC,CASSQSNDRDEQYF
TRBV29-1,TRBD1,TRBJ1-1,.,TGCAGCGTTGTTCGATCCAGGGGGCGCGGCCAGGGCACTGAAGCTTTCTTT,CSVVRSRGRGQGTEAFF
TRBV7-9,.,TRBJ2-3,.,TGTGCCAGCAGCTTCCGACAGATTAGCACAGATACGCAGTATTTT,CASSFRQISTDTQYF
TRBV6-5,TRBD1,TRBJ1-4,.,TGTGCCAGCAGTTACTCGGGGACAGGGAGTGAAAAACTGTTTTTT,CASSYSGTGSEKLFF
TRBV6-1,.,TRBJ2-5,.,TGTGCCAGCAGTGAAGGTACCAAGGGGGCCCAGTACTTC,CASSEGTKGAQYF
TRBV30,.,TRBJ1-5,.,TGTGCCTGGAGTAAGCTAGGGGCTAATCAGCCCCAGCATTTT,CAWSKLGANQPQHF
TRBV30,TRBD1,TRBJ2-7,.,TGTGCCTGGAGTCCGGGACAGATGGTAGAGCAGTACTTC,CAWSPGQMVEQYF
TRBV7-2,.,TRBJ1-3,few,TGTGCCAGCAGCTTAGGCCGTTCCCGGAACACCATATATTTT,CASSLGRSRNTIYF
TRBV10-3,TRBD2,TRBJ2-1,few,TGTGCCATCGGTGAGGCTAGCGGGGGGGGTGAGCAGTTCTTC,CAIGEASGGGEQFF
TRBV7-2,.,TRBJ1-6,.,TGTGCCAGCAGCTTCAACAGGGTCGGTTCACCCCTCCACTTT,CASSFNRVGSPLHF
TRBV19,TRBD1,TRBJ2-2,few,TGTGCCAGTAGGCCAGACAGGGTCCCCACCGGGGAGCTGTTTTTT,CASRPDRVPTGELFF
TRBV6-6,.,TRBJ1-1,once,TGTGCCAGCAGCCCCCAGGCTATTGCTGAAGCTTTCTTT,CASSPQAIAEAFF